What follows are 6 T cell receptor beta chains derived from one specimen sequenced in a study of somatic mutations in cytotoxic T cells in rheumatoid arthritis. The repertoire was sequenced with immunoSEQ multiplex PCR; TCRdb's copy has only in-frame clones and lacks some. The sample holds some 7,800 clones; about nine tenths are singletons and the top ten take about 17%. The sample taken for sequencing was CD8+ T cells sorted from blood. The receptors were gathered from a man aged 35 to 55 with rheumatoid arthritis.

The chain is built from TRBV6-5 and TRBJ2-2, with 8 bases lining up with TRBD1. V shed 0 bases and J 5 bases; nucleotides not matched to a gene: 5. Germline V gene sequence: CDR1 MNHEY, CDR2 SVGAGI. The CDR3 extends over 16 amino acids. The DNA of the CDR3 is TGTGCCAGCAGTTACTCCGACAGGGGTAGGACCGGGGAGCTGTTTTTT. Translating it yields CASSYSDRGRTGELFF.

Here the CDR3 reads CASSLASPGYGNTIYF. The CDR3 nucleotides are TGTGCCAGCAGCTTAGCGTCACCAGGGTACGGAAACACCATATATTTT. The chain uses TRBV7-8 and TRBJ1-3; TRBD1 is a possible D gene (5 bases). The CDR3 covers 16 residues. V was cut by 0 bases and J by 4 bases, with 13 bases left in between. Germline V lookup: CDR1 SGHVS, CDR2 FQNEAQ. The whole variable domain, remainder taken from reference TRBV7-8 and TRBJ1-3, is GAGVSQSPRYKVAKRGQDVALRCDPISGHVSLFWYQQALGQGPEFLTYFQNEAQLDKSGLPSDRFFAERPEGSVSTLKIQRTQQEDSAVYLCASSLASPGYGNTIYFGEGSWLTVV.

The chain combines TRBV7-9 with TRBJ2-2; the D gene is possibly TRBD1 (5 bases). Germline V gene lookup returns CDR1 SEHNR and CDR2 FQNEAQ (reference sequence). V lost 7 bases and J lost 1, with 13 bases in between. The CDR3 has 15 amino acids. The CDR3 is CASTQWGENTGELFF. The CDR3 DNA sequence: TGTGCCAGCACCCAATGGGGCGAGAACACCGGGGAGCTGTTTTTT.

The genes are TRBV21-1 and TRBJ2-7; the table's TRBD1 call for D was not verified on the DNA. TRBV21-1 is annotated as a pseudogene. The CDR3 has 16 amino acids. The CDR3: CASSETGTRSSYEQYF. The CDR3 bases are TGTGCCAGCAGCGAAACCGGGACAAGAAGCTCCTACGAGCAGTACTTC.

The genes are TRBV28 and TRBJ2-3; possible D gene TRBD2, 6 bases. V was cut by 2 bases and J by 1 base, with 10 bases left in between. CDR3 size: 15 residues. Germline V lookup: CDR1 MDHEN, CDR2 SYDVKM. DNA for the CDR3: TGTGCCAGCAGTTTAGAGCGGGCGGGCACAGATACGCAGTATTTT. It is translated as CASSLERAGTDTQYF.

CDR3 nucleotide sequence: TGTGCCAGCAGCTTTCTGGCCATTCGGGCTAATGAAAAACTGTTTTTT. Its protein is CASSFLAIRANEKLFF. V is TRBV11-2 and J is TRBJ1-4, with D uncertain. Germline assignment: CDR1 SGHAT and CDR2 FQNNGV. V dropped 3 bases and J dropped 3 bases, with 14 bases sitting between them. The CDR3 consists of 16 residues.